This T cell receptor (beta chain) was captured in a study of blood T cells in healthy people across ages. For this clonotype: Its antigen is not known. Relative to the germline gene, one junction end is altered; a read error may explain this.

For the second PCR, which ran for roughly 6 to 12 cycles, a sample-barcoded 5' primer and a J-beta primer mix were used. Every sample produced at least 2.5 million CDR3-containing paired-end reads. In TCRdb, the 5' RACE reads were re-called with MiXCR into one record per CDR3 protein. The repertoire includes some 700,000 distinct CDR3 sequences, approximately 39% of them detected once, and approximately 22% sits in the top ten. Findings and caveats of the study: Long-lived donors had more naive CD4+ cells and higher diversity than aged donors. Age advanced and TCR beta diversity per million T cells fell, roughly linearly.

The germline CDR1 and CDR2 sequences are MNHNY and SVGAGI (reference sequence). The CDR3 contains 14 residues. Healthy Caucasians from Russia aged roughly 6 to 90 served as donors. The material sequenced was blood. The source of this sequence is a woman in her sixties or seventies in good health. V and J are TRBV6-6 and TRBJ2-4; a weak D match, TRBD1 (5 bases). Gene TRBJ2-7 matches the end of the DNA better, so the J call may be wrong. CDR3 residues: CASSDSQGNYEQYF. CDR3 sequence (DNA): TGTGCCAGCAGTGACTCCCAGGGCAATTACGAGCAGTACTTC.